Listed below are T cell receptor beta chains from one sample, sequenced in a study of blood T cells in healthy people across ages. TCRdb passed the 5' RACE reads through MiXCR, listing each CDR3 protein once. Here the sample spans approximately 900,000 distinct CDR3 sequences, around 48% being singletons. The sequenced material came from blood. The receptor set was obtained from a man aged 25 to 40 in good health. Both conserved end residues are part of each CDR3. A D gene is named only where the DNA matches it firmly. For some rows the clone size is stated as once, few or many, or as a class when expanded; others skip it.

>TRBJ1-6|TRBV6-2/TRBV6-3|.|once
CASRSPGTVNSPLHF
TGTGCCAGCAGATCCCCGGGAACCGTCAATTCACCCCTCCACTTT
>TRBJ2-5|TRBV5-1|TRBD2|.
CASSLVTAGVQETQYF
TGCGCCAGCAGCTTGGTTACAGCGGGGGTCCAAGAGACCCAGTACTTC
>TRBJ2-7|TRBV28|.|.
CAYATDPYEQYF
TGTGCCTACGCGACGGACCCCTACGAGCAGTACTTC
>TRBJ1-4|TRBV12-3/TRBV12-4|TRBD1|.
CASSFRTGVEKLFF
TGTGCCAGCAGTTTCAGGACAGGTGTTGAAAAACTGTTTTTT
>TRBJ2-2|TRBV5-1|.|once
CASSLEVAGGYAGELFF
TGCGCCAGCAGCTTGGAAGTGGCCGGGGGCTACGCCGGGGAGCTGTTTTTT
>TRBJ2-5|TRBV7-2|.|.
CASTPGTHFYKQYF
TGTGCCAGCACCCCAGGGACGCATTTCTACAAGCAGTACTTC
>TRBJ1-2|TRBV12-3/TRBV12-4|.|few
CASRRQAGGYTF
TGTGCCAGCAGGCGACAGGCCGGCGGCTACACCTTC
>TRBJ2-1|TRBV12-3/TRBV12-4|.|few
CASRPIALGEQFF
TGTGCCAGCAGACCTATAGCGCTCGGGGAGCAGTTCTTC
>TRBJ2-3|TRBV6-1|TRBD2|.
CASIRLAGGPSTDTQYF
TGTGCCAGCATCAGACTAGCGGGGGGCCCTAGCACAGATACGCAGTATTTT
>TRBJ1-4|TRBV12-3/TRBV12-4|.|.
CASTLPGEKLFF
TGTGCCAGCACCCTACCCGGGGAAAAACTGTTTTTT
>TRBJ2-1|TRBV9|TRBD1|.
CASSVEGQGPYNEQFF
TGTGCCAGCAGCGTAGAGGGACAGGGGCCCTACAATGAGCAGTTCTTC
>TRBJ2-1|TRBV6-1|TRBD2|.
CASSEAGSGGRYNEQFF
TGTGCCAGCAGTGAAGCCGGGAGCGGGGGGCGCTACAATGAGCAGTTCTTC
>TRBJ2-7|TRBV4-2|.|.
CASSQDGPVREQYF
TGTGCCAGCAGCCAAGATGGGCCTGTCCGCGAGCAGTACTTC
>TRBJ1-2|TRBV3-1|TRBD1|.
CASSPTTGEGYTF
TGTGCCAGCAGCCCGACGACAGGGGAGGGCTACACCTTC
>TRBJ1-2|TRBV20-1|.|few
CSASFGGAINYGYTF
TGCAGTGCTAGCTTTGGGGGGGCTATTAACTATGGCTACACCTTC
>TRBJ1-2|TRBV29-1|.|once
CSALGTNYGYTF
TGCAGCGCCCTTGGGACAAACTATGGCTACACCTTC
>TRBJ1-5|TRBV2|.|.
CASGDQGNNQPQHF
TGTGCCAGTGGGGACCAGGGTAACAATCAGCCCCAGCATTTT
>TRBJ1-4|TRBV20-1|TRBD1|.
CSALTGGNEKLFF
TGCAGTGCCCTGACAGGGGGTAATGAAAAACTGTTTTTT
>TRBJ2-7|TRBV12-3/TRBV12-4|.|.
CASTTGQKFSPYEQYF
TGTGCCAGCACCACCGGACAGAAGTTTTCCCCCTACGAGCAGTACTTC
>TRBJ2-2|TRBV9|.|few
CASSAGVGELFF
TGTGCCAGCAGTGCAGGAGTCGGGGAGCTGTTTTTT
>TRBJ1-2|TRBV6-6|.|few
CASSYSAFGYGYTF
TGTGCCAGCAGTTACTCAGCGTTTGGGTATGGCTACACCTTC
>TRBJ2-6|TRBV25-1|.|few
CASSELGRANVLTF
TGTGCCAGCAGTGAGCTCGGGAGGGCCAACGTCCTGACTTTC
>TRBJ2-4|TRBV7-2|.|many
CASSQQEAKNIQYF
TGTGCCAGCAGCCAACAGGAGGCCAAAAACATTCAGTACTTC
>TRBJ2-1|TRBV6-5|.|.
CASSYEAGRQASYNEQFF
TGTGCCAGCAGTTACGAGGCGGGCCGTCAAGCCTCCTACAATGAGCAGTTCTTC
>TRBJ2-1|TRBV11-3|TRBD2|.
CASSLEPGLAGYNEQFF
TGTGCCAGCAGCTTAGAACCGGGACTAGCGGGGTACAATGAGCAGTTCTTC
>TRBJ2-5|TRBV6-2/TRBV6-3|.|once
CASSYKTEETQYF
TGTGCCAGCAGTTACAAGACAGAAGAGACCCAGTACTTC
>TRBJ1-6|TRBV9|TRBD1|.
CASSPGQEGSPLHF
TGTGCCAGCAGCCCCGGACAGGAGGGTTCACCCCTCCACTTT
>TRBJ1-2|TRBV12-3/TRBV12-4|.|few
CASKLFTSGYTF
TGTGCCAGCAAACTATTTACAAGTGGCTACACCTTC
>TRBJ2-1|TRBV20-1|.|.
CSARQGGGLNEQFF
TGCAGTGCTAGACAGGGGGGGGGCCTCAATGAGCAGTTCTTC
>TRBJ2-3|TRBV20-1|TRBD1|.
CSAAKGQLYTDTQYF
TGCAGTGCCGCTAAGGGACAGCTCTACACAGATACGCAGTATTTT
>TRBJ2-3|TRBV11-3|.|once
CASSLTTGSPDTQYF
TGTGCCAGCAGCTTAACTACCGGATCCCCAGATACGCAGTATTTT
>TRBJ2-5|TRBV27|TRBD2|.
CASRPGLAGQETQYF
TGTGCCAGCAGACCCGGACTAGCGGGGCAAGAGACCCAGTACTTC
>TRBJ1-5|TRBV29-1|.|.
CSVETGSNQPQHF
TGCAGCGTTGAAACTGGTAGCAATCAGCCCCAGCATTTT
>TRBJ2-7|TRBV21-1|.|few
CASSLAGICEQYF
TGTGCCAGCAGCCTGGCAGGAATCTGCGAGCAGTACTTC
>TRBJ2-7|TRBV7-9|.|.
CASSRLETGPYEQYF
TGTGCCAGCAGCCGACTCGAGACAGGACCCTACGAGCAGTACTTC
>TRBJ1-5|TRBV11-2|TRBD1|few
CASSLGTGFNQPQHF
TGTGCCAGCAGCTTAGGGACAGGGTTCAATCAGCCCCAGCATTTT
>TRBJ1-1|TRBV6-6|.|.
CASSPHSDTEAFF
TGTGCCAGCAGCCCTCACTCGGACACTGAAGCTTTCTTT
>TRBJ2-5|TRBV6-1|.|.
CASTRKSGVETQYF
TGTGCCAGCACCCGCAAAAGTGGGGTAGAGACCCAGTACTTC
>TRBJ1-2|TRBV10-3|.|few
CAIMVQGYGYTF
TGTGCCATCATGGTACAGGGCTATGGCTACACCTTC
>TRBJ2-7|TRBV2|.|.
CASSDKTSYEQYF
TGTGCCAGCAGTGACAAAACCTCTTACGAGCAGTACTTC
>TRBJ2-3|TRBV18|.|.
CASSPLDGSTDTQYF
TGTGCCAGCTCACCACTCGACGGTTCCACAGATACGCAGTATTTT
>TRBJ2-1|TRBV3-1|.|few
CASSPRLVGLSYNEQFF
TGTGCCAGCAGCCCCCGACTCGTAGGGCTCTCCTACAATGAGCAGTTCTTC
>TRBJ2-1|TRBV20-1|.|few
CSARDPRGPANEQFF
TGCAGTGCTAGAGATCCCCGAGGACCCGCCAATGAGCAGTTCTTC
>TRBJ2-7|TRBV7-2|TRBD2|few
CASSLVPLAGGTSYEQYF
TGTGCCAGCAGCTTAGTCCCACTAGCGGGGGGGACTTCCTACGAGCAGTACTTC
>TRBJ2-5|TRBV28|.|.
CASSSPRGGLQETQYF
TGTGCCAGCAGTTCCCCCCGTGGAGGGCTCCAAGAGACCCAGTACTTC
>TRBJ2-1|TRBV10-2|.|.
CASSDVRDPFVEQFF
TGCGCCAGCAGTGATGTGAGGGACCCCTTCGTTGAGCAGTTCTTC
>TRBJ2-7|TRBV29-1|.|few
CSVIARGSHEQYF
TGCAGCGTTATCGCCAGGGGATCCCACGAGCAGTACTTC
>TRBJ1-5|TRBV6-1|TRBD1|.
CASRGLGQGSNQPQHF
TGTGCCAGCAGGGGGCTCGGACAGGGGAGCAATCAGCCCCAGCATTTT
>TRBJ2-1|TRBV3-1|TRBD2|many
CASSQVIAGVSSYNEQFF
TGTGCCAGCAGCCAAGTAATAGCGGGGGTCAGCTCCTACAATGAGCAGTTCTTC
>TRBJ1-4|TRBV15|TRBD1|.
CATTSGTGDEKLFF
TGTGCCACCACCTCCGGGACAGGGGATGAAAAACTGTTTTTT